This entry lists 11 T cell receptor beta chains sequenced from one sample in a study of Ad26.COV2.S vaccination and SARS-CoV-2 variants. Only in-frame clones appear in the TCRdb table, and some are missing; sequencing was by immunoSEQ multiplex PCR. The sample has about 250,000 clones, around 87% seen once. Sample treatment: 15 to 20 received Ad26.COV2.S at low or high dose, single or two shots; about 5 received placebo; per-sample allocation not given. Sampling occurred on day 63 after the first vaccine or placebo injection. The starting material was peripheral blood, obtained in a trial of Ad26.COV2.S vaccine versus placebo. The receptor set was obtained from a person between 18 and 65 years old who received the Ad26.COV2.S COVID-19 vaccine or a placebo.

The chain has TRBV4-1 and TRBJ2-3; 7 positions match TRBD1. V gave up 1 base and J gave up 1 base; unmatched junction bases: 5. This CDR3 contains 16 residues. Germline CDR1 and CDR2: MGHRA and YSYEKL. The CDR3 protein is CASSQGRGYGTDTQYF. The CDR3 nucleotides are TGCGCCAGCAGCCAAGGCAGGGGGTACGGCACAGATACGCAGTATTTT.

The genes are TRBV2 and TRBJ2-5; D could derive from TRBD1 or TRBD2 (7 bases each). The V end lost 1 base, the J end lost 0 bases, and 12 bases lay between the germline ends. Germline CDR1 and CDR2: SNHLY and FYNNEI. The CDR3 sequence is 16 residues long. The CDR3 loop is CASSEGGGGYQETQYF. The CDR3 DNA is TGTGCCAGCAGTGAAGGGGGAGGGGGCTACCAAGAGACCCAGTACTTC.

The chain has TRBV5-1 and TRBJ1-6; D uncertain. The V end was cut by 4 bases, the J end by 9 bases, with 11 bases between. CDR3 length equals 13 residues. CDR1 and CDR2 from the germline V gene are SGHRS and YFSETQ. The CDR3 sequence is CASSSGLSSPLHF. CDR3 nucleotide sequence: TGCGCCAGCAGCAGCGGACTGAGTTCACCCCTCCACTTT.

The rearrangement links TRBV5-1 to TRBJ1-3; TRBD1 agrees at 8 bases. V trimming: 3 bases; J trimming: 4 bases; junction bases outside the gene matches: 9. The CDR3 totals 16 residues. Germline loops: CDR1 SGHRS, CDR2 YFSETQ. This CDR3 reads CASSSRAGGEGNTIYF. The CDR3 DNA reads TGCGCCAGCAGCTCCCGGGCAGGGGGCGAAGGAAACACCATATATTTT.

This clone turned up a few times. V gene TRBV7-9 combines with J gene TRBJ1-2, with TRBD1 matching 7 bases. The junction had 6 bases not matched to a gene; V was cut back by 2 bases and J by 6 bases. Germline CDR1 and CDR2: SEHNR and FQNEAQ (reference sequence). This CDR3 is built from 14 residues. The CDR3 sequence: CASSLRAGGNGYTF. DNA of the CDR3: TGTGCCAGCAGCTTACGGGCAGGGGGGAATGGCTACACCTTC.

For the CDR3, the DNA is TGTGCCAGCAGTGATTTCAGGGGTAGGGCTGAAGCTTTCTTT. Its protein is CASSDFRGRAEAFF. The rearrangement links TRBV2 to TRBJ1-1; possible D gene TRBD1, 6 bases. The CDR3 runs to 14 residues. V was cut by 3 bases and J by 6 bases, with 14 bases left in between. The germline CDR1 and CDR2 sequences are SNHLY and FYNNEI.

The chain is built from TRBV15 and TRBJ1-2; D unresolved. The CDR3 length is 13 residues. V lost 6 bases and J lost 5, with 13 bases in between. Per the germline V gene, CDR1 is LNHNV and CDR2 is YYDKDF (reference sequence). CDR3 sequence reads: CATSEGRLYGYTF. CDR3 in DNA: TGTGCCACCAGTGAGGGTCGGCTTTATGGCTACACCTTC.

The J gene is TRBJ1-3, the V gene TRBV5-6; D unclear. Germline values: CDR1 SGHDT, CDR2 YYEEEE. The CDR3 sequence is 15 residues long. V lost 2 bases and J 1 base, leaving 10 bases between the germline ends. The CDR3 protein is CASSLFGVSGNTIYF. Written as DNA, the CDR3 is TGTGCCAGCAGCTTATTCGGGGTATCTGGAAACACCATATATTTT.

This chain joins TRBV5-1 and TRBJ1-1, with D perhaps matching TRBD1 (5 bases). The V end was cut by 4 bases, the J end by 4 bases, with 14 bases between. Germline CDR1 reads SGHRS; CDR2 reads YFSETQ. This CDR3 comprises 14 residues. CDR3 sequence: CASSPWDGSTEAFF. CDR3 in DNA: TGCGCCAGCAGCCCCTGGGACGGAAGCACTGAAGCTTTCTTT.

The CDR3 DNA follows: TGTGCCAGCAGCCGAGGACTAGCGGGGGCCGGGGAGCTGTTTTTT. It codes for CASSRGLAGAGELFF. This sequence joins TRBV7-9 and TRBJ2-2, with 13 positions matching TRBD2. The trim removed 5 bases at V and 6 bases at J, leaving 3 bases unmatched. The germline gives CDR1 SEHNR, CDR2 FQNEAQ (reference sequence). The CDR3 sequence is 15 residues long. Supplemented by reference TRBV7-9 and TRBJ2-2, the full variable domain reads DTGVSQNPRHKITKRGQNVTFRCDPISEHNRLYWYRQTLGQGPEFLTYFQNEAQLEKSRLLSDRFSAERPKGSFSTLEIQRTEQGDSAMYLCASSRGLAGAGELFFGEGSRLTVL.

This clone showed up just once. The chain links TRBV28 to TRBJ1-6; 11 nucleotides line up with TRBD1. Trimming cost V 6 bases and J 0 bases; bases outside gene matches: 13. Germline lookup yields CDR1 MDHEN and CDR2 SYDVKM. CDR3 size: 20 residues. The CDR3, as DNA: TGTGCCAGCAGGCCGGACAGGGGGCTAACGTCGGGCTCCTATAATTCACCCCTCCACTTT. Translated, it gives CASRPDRGLTSGSYNSPLHF. Variable domain in full (rest from reference TRBV28 and TRBJ1-6): DVKVTQSSRYLVKRTGEKVFLECVQDMDHENMFWYRQDPGLGLRLIYFSYDVKMKEKGDIPEGYSVSREKKERFSLILESASTNQTSMYLCASRPDRGLTSGSYNSPLHFGNGTRLTVT.